This note documents a single T cell receptor beta chain sequence. Per the authors' pipeline: Amplification with reference gene primers provided the estimates of nucleated cell counts. Method: immunoSEQ multiplex PCR; TCRdb's copy keeps in-frame clones and lacks some. Clone size and the V and J calls come from that table; the DNA yielded D and trimming. The sample has around 400,000 clones; roughly nine tenths are singletons. The data were obtained in a study of blood T cell repertoires in COVID-19. CDR3 length: 13 amino acids. Germline-derived CDR1 and CDR2 are LGHDT and YNNKEL (reference sequence). The V segment lost 0 bases and the J segment 6 bases; nucleotides outside the gene matches: 2. Those who participated ranged in age from 18 to 89 years and resided in 20 to 25 US areas. Allocation to cohorts depended on clinical history reported by the participants.

Material: PBMCs or T cells enriched from blood (not recorded which). The chain employs TRBV3-1 (or the pseudogene TRBV3-2) and TRBJ2-7, with 7 bases identical to TRBD2. The receptor's source is a woman between 40 and 50 years old who had been exposed to COVID-19. CDR3 loop: CASSQDSGGEQYF. DNA of the CDR3: TGTGCCAGCAGCCAAGATTCGGGAGGCGAGCAGTACTTC.